This T cell receptor beta chain emerged from a study of OX40 agonist ivuxolimab in advanced cancers. The wider study: Patients got intravenous ivuxolimab at 0.01 to 10 mg/kg every 2 weeks. General study findings and limits: Average numbers of expanded clones were greater in CD8+ T cells than in CD4+. Individuals who were partial responders at 0.1-3.0 mg/kg had clonal expansion that ranked among the lowest.

With 1 base removed from V and 1 base from J, the gap between germline ends came to 9 bases. The CDR3 has 15 amino acids. Germline CDR1 reads SGHDT; CDR2 reads YYEEEE. Sequencing used immunoSEQ multiplex PCR; TCRdb keeps in-frame clones, though not all of them. This table has 57,000 or so clones, about 86% appearing once. A word on this clone: Its specificity is unknown.

The rearrangement uses TRBV5-6 and TRBJ1-5; no clear D. The starting material was CD4+ or CD8+ T cells sorted from blood, obtained in a trial of the OX40 agonist ivuxolimab. The sequence was obtained from an adult with an advanced solid tumor such as melanoma, head and neck, liver or kidney cancer. CDR3 sequence: CASSLRWASNQPQHF. The CDR3 DNA reads as TGTGCCAGCAGCTTGCGGTGGGCAAGCAATCAGCCCCAGCATTTT.